One sample yielded the 10 T cell receptor beta chains listed below, sequenced in a study of T-cell reconstitution after alpha-beta-depleted transplantation in children. Unique molecular identifiers were used to barcode this TCRbeta library. MiXCR was run by TCRdb on the PCR reads, yielding one entry per CDR3 protein. The sample consists of around 210,000 distinct CDR3 sequences, 6.6% of them appearing once. Here the sequenced sample was PBMCs, taken before TCRalphabeta/CD19-depleted stem cell transplant. These receptors all come from a boy aged 2-9 years with acute lymphoblastic leukemia, due to receive a stem cell transplant.

A word on this clonotype: Just one base apart from a much larger clone, this may be a read error. The chain carries TRBV28 and TRBJ2-7; D unresolved. CDR1 and CDR2 (germline): MDHEN, SYDVKM. The V end was cut by 6 bases, the J end by 3 bases, with 15 bases between. This CDR3 is 14 amino acids long. The CDR3 DNA follows: TGTGCCAGCAGAATACCGGGCCCTAACTACGAGCAGTACTTC. It yields the protein CASRIPGPNYEQYF.

This clonotype was seen a handful of times. This chain uses TRBV11-2 with TRBJ1-6; D is ambiguous. The CDR3 length is 13 residues. Deletions cut 5 bases from V and 10 bases from J, with 12 bases between. CDR1 SGHAT and CDR2 FQNNGV come from the germline V gene. As DNA, the CDR3 is TGTGCCAGCAGCCCACTCGAGCGCTCACCCCTCCACTTT. As protein: CASSPLERSPLHF.

This clonotype was counted many times. The chain recombines TRBV28 with TRBJ2-2; the D gene is possibly TRBD1 (5 bases). V was pared by 6 bases and J by 2 bases, with 13 bases between. Germline V gene sequence: CDR1 MDHEN, CDR2 SYDVKM. The CDR3 consists of 15 residues. The CDR3 protein is CASSPTGDNTGELFF. The CDR3 bases are TGTGCCAGCAGCCCTACAGGTGACAACACCGGGGAGCTGTTTTTT.

This clonotype was observed at least ten times. V gene TRBV20-1 combines with J gene TRBJ2-1; 8 bases are a match to TRBD2. The CDR3 contains 12 residues. The germline gives CDR1 DFQATT, CDR2 SNEGSKA (reference sequence). J lost 5 bases, V lost 7 bases, and 4 bases had no gene match. For the CDR3, the DNA is TGCAGTGGAGTAGCGGGGAACAATGAGCAGTTCTTC. The encoded protein is CSGVAGNNEQFF.

This clonotype was observed a handful of times. The J gene is TRBJ1-6, the V gene TRBV15, with D tentatively TRBD1 (6 bases). V was pared by 0 bases and J by 7 bases, with 16 bases between. This CDR3 region has 17 residues. Germline V lookup: CDR1 LNHNV, CDR2 YYDKDF (reference sequence). The CDR3 reads CATSRDHSGGFNSPLHF. The DNA for the CDR3 is TGTGCCACCAGCAGAGATCATTCCGGGGGCTTCAATTCACCCCTCCACTTT.

This chain connects TRBV19 to TRBJ2-5; tentative D call: TRBD1 (8 bases). Trimming removed 5 bases from V and 6 bases from J, with 13 bases in between. Germline CDR1 LNHDA, CDR2 SQIVND (reference sequence). This CDR3 spans 13 amino acids. The CDR3 region has the DNA TGTGCCAGTAGTCAACAGGGGGGGAAGACCCAGTACTTC. Encoded protein: CASSQQGGKTQYF.

This clonotype showed up just a few times. The J gene is TRBJ1-2, the V gene TRBV2; D not certain. This CDR3 comprises 13 residues. Germline assignment: CDR1 SNHLY and CDR2 FYNNEI. Trimming shortened V by 4 bases and J by 7 bases, and 13 bases separated the two germline ends. The CDR3 sequence: CASSADSRAGYTF. The CDR3 DNA sequence: TGTGCCAGCAGTGCGGACTCCCGGGCTGGCTACACCTTC.

The sample holds many counts of this clonotype. In DNA, the CDR3 is TGTGCCAGCAGCCGTGGGGGGGCGCAGGCGACGCAGTATTTT. Its translation is CASSRGGAQATQYF. V is TRBV11-2 and J is TRBJ2-3; a weak D match, TRBD2 (7 bases). Between the trimmed V and J ends, which lost 5 bases and 9 bases, there was a span of 18 bases. The germline gives CDR1 SGHAT, CDR2 FQNNGV. There are 14 residues in the CDR3.

The J gene is TRBJ2-1, the V gene TRBV12-3 or TRBV12-4, with D maybe TRBD2 (7 bases). The CDR3 covers 15 residues. V dropped 6 bases and J dropped 5 bases, with 17 bases sitting between them. CDR3 sequence reads: CASRRLGGANNEQFF. CDR3 bases: TGTGCCAGCAGGAGGTTAGGGGGGGCAAACAATGAGCAGTTCTTC.

Of note for this clonotype: A junction boundary mismatches the germline segment, possibly from a read error. This chain uses TRBV7-7 with TRBJ2-3; 11 positions agree with TRBD2. Per germline, CDR1 SSHAT and CDR2 FNYEAQ (reference sequence). The length of the CDR3 is 15 residues. CDR3 region: CASSSSTSGVDTQYF. In DNA, the CDR3 is TGTGCTAGCAGCTCCTCGACTAGCGGGGTCGATACGCAGTATTTT.